This T cell receptor beta chain was recorded in a study of identical twins. TCRdb passed the 5' RACE reads through MiXCR, listing each CDR3 protein once. The table records more than 200,000 distinct CDR3 sequences, roughly 13% of them present only once. CDR3 length equals 12 residues. Germline CDR1 and CDR2: DFQATT and SNEGSKA (reference sequence). Study-level findings and limits: Surplus twin overlap in beta out-of-frame sequences was less pronounced. Memory repertoires lacked the insertion deficit that abundant cord blood beta clonotypes showed. Where out-of-frame alpha sequences were twin-shared, they showed excess low generation probability.

Healthy Caucasians alone served as donors. This clonotype was recorded a few times. What it binds is unknown. The chain has TRBV20-1 and TRBJ2-4, with 7 bases matching TRBD2. This TCR came from a woman between 18 and 29 years old in good health. Sequencing was carried out using memory (CD45RO+) T cells sorted from blood. CDR3 amino acids: CSPWEGENIQYF. CDR3 bases: TGCAGCCCCTGGGAGGGCGAGAACATTCAGTACTTC.